A selection of T cell receptor beta chains follows, all from one sample in a study of OX40 agonist ivuxolimab in advanced cancers. Libraries were prepared by immunoSEQ multiplex PCR; TCRdb keeps only in-frame clonotypes and omits some of them. The sample includes roughly 80,000 clones, around 84% seen only once; the top ten take 6.6%. Sequencing used CD4+ or CD8+ T cells sorted from blood, obtained in a trial of the OX40 agonist ivuxolimab. Every receptor here comes from an adult with an advanced solid tumor such as melanoma, head and neck, liver or kidney cancer. Each CDR3 is given with its conserved first and last residue. D genes are given only for firm matches. Not every row has a clone size; where given, it reads once, few, many or a size class.

size	D	V	J	DNA	CDR3
.	TRBD1	TRBV6-1	TRBJ2-7	TGTGCCAGCAGTTGGACAGGCCCCTACGAGCAGTACTTC	CASSWTGPYEQYF
.	TRBD1	TRBV6-5	TRBJ1-3	TGTGCCAGCAGTTGGGGGACAGTTCACTCTGGAAACACCATATATTTT	CASSWGTVHSGNTIYF
few	.	TRBV19	TRBJ1-6	TGTGCCAGTAGTATAAAGGGGGATTCACCCCTCCACTTT	CASSIKGDSPLHF
.	.	TRBV11-2	TRBJ2-7	TGTGCCAGCAGCCCAGACTACGTTTCCGAGCAGTACTTC	CASSPDYVSEQYF
.	TRBD2	TRBV18	TRBJ2-2	TGTGCCAGCTCAACCGGACTAGCGGGCACCGGGGAGCTGTTTTTT	CASSTGLAGTGELFF
.	.	TRBV4-2	TRBJ2-1	TGTGCCAGCACCATAAATCTCATGGAGTACAATGAGCAGTTCTTC	CASTINLMEYNEQFF
.	.	TRBV7-2	TRBJ2-5	TGTGCCAGCAGCCGATCAGTACATCAAGAGACCCAGTACTTC	CASSRSVHQETQYF
.	TRBD2	TRBV7-6	TRBJ2-3	TGTGCCAGCAGCAATATAGCGGGGGGGTTAGATACGCAGTATTTT	CASSNIAGGLDTQYF
.	.	TRBV5-1	TRBJ1-1	TGCGCCAGCCGAAGGGGGGCAGGGCGCAGCGCTGAAGCTTTCTTT	CASRRGAGRSAEAFF
.	TRBD1	TRBV19	TRBJ2-5	TGTGCCAGTAGTCAGGGGGTGCAAGAGACCCAGTACTTC	CASSQGVQETQYF
.	.	TRBV5-4	TRBJ2-1	TGTGCCAGCAGCTTGGAAGACAACTCCTACAATGAGCAGTTCTTC	CASSLEDNSYNEQFF
once	.	TRBV21-1	TRBJ2-2	TGTGCCAGCAGCAATCCACGGTGGCCTAGCGGACAAAACACCGGGGAGCTGTTTTTT	CASSNPRWPSGQNTGELFF